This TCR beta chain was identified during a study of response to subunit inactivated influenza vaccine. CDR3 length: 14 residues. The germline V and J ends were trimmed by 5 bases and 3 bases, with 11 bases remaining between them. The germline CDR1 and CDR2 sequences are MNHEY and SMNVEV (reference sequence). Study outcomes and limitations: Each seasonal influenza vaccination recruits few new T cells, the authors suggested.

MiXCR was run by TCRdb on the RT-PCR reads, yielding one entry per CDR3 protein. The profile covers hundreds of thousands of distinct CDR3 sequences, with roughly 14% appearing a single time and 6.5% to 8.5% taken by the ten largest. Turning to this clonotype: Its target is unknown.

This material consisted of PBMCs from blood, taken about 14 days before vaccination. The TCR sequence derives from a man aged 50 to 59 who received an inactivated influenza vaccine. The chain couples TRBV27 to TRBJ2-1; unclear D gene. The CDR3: CASSPRVLYNEQFF. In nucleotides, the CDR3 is TGTGCCAGCAGTCCCCGGGTCCTCTACAATGAGCAGTTCTTC.